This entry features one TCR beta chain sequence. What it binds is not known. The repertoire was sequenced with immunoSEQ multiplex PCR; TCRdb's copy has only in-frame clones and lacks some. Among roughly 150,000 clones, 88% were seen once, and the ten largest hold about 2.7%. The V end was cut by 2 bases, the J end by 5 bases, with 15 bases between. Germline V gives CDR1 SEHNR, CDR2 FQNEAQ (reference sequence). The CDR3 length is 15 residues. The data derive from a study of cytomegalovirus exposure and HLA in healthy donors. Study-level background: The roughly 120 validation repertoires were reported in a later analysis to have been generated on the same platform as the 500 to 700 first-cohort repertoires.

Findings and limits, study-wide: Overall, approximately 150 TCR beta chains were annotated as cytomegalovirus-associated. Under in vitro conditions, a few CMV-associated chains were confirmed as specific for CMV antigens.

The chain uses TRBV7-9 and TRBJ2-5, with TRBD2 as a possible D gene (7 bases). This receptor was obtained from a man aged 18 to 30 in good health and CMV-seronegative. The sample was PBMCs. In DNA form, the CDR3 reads TGTGCCAGCAGCTTAACCACGGGGAGGGGGGAGACCCAGTACTTC. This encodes CASSLTTGRGETQYF.